Below, one T cell receptor (beta chain) is given with its context. The CDR3 sequence is 14 residues long. V was pared by 4 bases and J by 6 bases, with 7 bases of the junction left unmatched. Per germline, CDR1 ENHRY and CDR2 SYGVKD. The data derive from a study of blood T cell repertoires in COVID-19. Study-level information: The United States, Italy and Spain provided the acute and convalescent COVID-19 samples. PBMCs, B-cell-depleted T cells, or T cells were the source of the cDNA or gDNA that made up the material.

As handled by the study authors: From reference gene primer amplification, estimates of nucleated cell counts were derived. Sequenced by immunoSEQ multiplex PCR; TCRdb stores in-frame clones only, minus some. The V and J calls and clone size were taken over from that table, and D and trimming were inferred from the DNA. The sample has 90,000 to 150,000 clones, about four fifths seen once. The source is an elderly woman with acute or convalescent COVID-19. The sequenced material came from peripheral blood. J is TRBJ1-1 and V is TRBV10-3; 8 positions agree with TRBD1. CDR3 in amino acids: CAISVTGARAEAFF. CDR3 nucleotides: TGTGCCATCAGTGTGACAGGGGCGAGGGCTGAAGCTTTCTTT.